The 10 T cell receptor beta chains in this list originate from one sample, sequenced in a study of neurological immune-mediated disorders. Using its own MiXCR run on the 5' RACE reads, TCRdb lists one record per CDR3 protein. In the table there are roughly 100,000 distinct CDR3 sequences, roughly 3.3% of which are singletons. Sequenced sample: PBMCs. These receptors were collected from a woman aged 50 to 60 with multiple sclerosis.

This clonotype was counted at least ten times. This chain joins TRBV10-3 and TRBJ1-3; 9 bases are shared with TRBD1. Germline V CDR1 and CDR2: ENHRY, SYGVKD. After removal of 6 bases from V and 0 bases from J, the junction contained 9 bases not matched to a gene. CDR3 length equals 17 residues. CDR3 nucleotide sequence: TGTGCCATCAGAGGAGGGACAGGGAGACACTCTGGAAACACCATATATTTT. It codes for CAIRGGTGRHSGNTIYF.

This clonotype was counted at least ten times. The chain links TRBV12-5 to TRBJ2-7; D is possibly TRBD2 (6 bases). CDR1 LGHNT and CDR2 FRNRAP come from the germline V gene. The CDR3 extends over 14 amino acids. Trimming removed 6 bases at V and 5 bases at J, with 17 bases between. The DNA for the CDR3 is TGTGCTAGTGGCCCCCGTGGGGGGTTCGACGAGCAGTACTTC. It is translated as CASGPRGGFDEQYF.

This clonotype was counted ten times or more. The chain combines TRBV20-1 with TRBJ2-2; 11 positions agree with TRBD2. V gave up 6 bases and J gave up 9 bases; unmatched junction bases: 12. This CDR3 is 15 amino acids long. In germline, CDR1 is DFQATT, CDR2 SNEGSKA (reference sequence). DNA for the CDR3: TGCAGTGCGTCCCGACTAGCGGGGAGGGGCAGGGAGCTGTTTTTT. This gives the protein CSASRLAGRGRELFF.

This clonotype has ten or more counts. CDR3 residues: CSVEDQGGNTGELFF. CDR3 nucleotide sequence: TGCAGCGTTGAAGACCAAGGGGGGAACACCGGGGAGCTGTTTTTT. The V and J genes are TRBV29-1 and TRBJ2-2, with a tentative D call TRBD1 (6 bases). Looked up from germline, CDR1 is SQVTM and CDR2 is ANQGSEA. The CDR3 consists of 15 residues. V gave up 0 bases and J gave up 1 base, with 9 bases separating them.

This clonotype was picked up a small number of times. V is TRBV29-1 and J is TRBJ2-5; D is uncertain. V lost 4 bases and J 4 bases, leaving 1 base between the germline ends. The CDR3 runs to 9 residues. Germline values: CDR1 SQVTM, CDR2 ANQGSEA. This CDR3 is CSVGETQYF. The CDR3 DNA follows: TGCAGCGTTGGAGAGACCCAGTACTTC.

Ten or more counts support this clonotype. CDR3 sequence (DNA): TGTGCCAGCAGCTTAGCCCGGACAGGGTACGAGCAGTACTTC. It translates to CASSLARTGYEQYF. J is TRBJ2-7 and V is TRBV13; TRBD1 matches 8 bases. This CDR3 contains 14 residues. Per germline, CDR1 PRHDT and CDR2 FYEKMQ (reference sequence). V shed 1 base, J shed 4 bases, and the junction held 3 bases outside the gene matches.

The chain recombines TRBV5-1 with TRBJ2-3; weak D call: TRBD1 (5 bases). Germline lookup yields CDR1 SGHRS and CDR2 YFSETQ. Trimming left V 9 bases short and J 6 bases short, with 23 bases between. CDR3 size: 15 residues. The CDR3 DNA is TGCGCCACCTCGGTCCCGCTTGCTGGGGCGGATACGCAGTATTTT. This translates into CATSVPLAGADTQYF.

This clonotype was detected only a few times. The chain has TRBV21-1 and TRBJ1-2; the tabulated D call, TRBD1, remains unverified against the DNA. TRBV21-1 is deemed a pseudogene. The CDR3 totals 15 residues. The DNA for the CDR3 is TGTGCCAGCAGCAAAGCGCTCCCAGGGGGCTATGGCTACACCTTC. It is translated as CASSKALPGGYGYTF.

This clonotype was seen repeatedly, ten times or more. CDR3 amino acids: CSVKWASGRDTQYF. CDR3 nucleotide sequence: TGCAGTGTAAAGTGGGCTAGCGGTCGGGATACGCAGTATTTT. J is TRBJ2-3 and V is TRBV20-1; 7 bases are a match to TRBD2. This CDR3 region has 14 residues. Germline V gives CDR1 DFQATT, CDR2 SNEGSKA (reference sequence). The ends lost 7 bases at V and 6 bases at J; junction bases unmatched: 13.

This clonotype showed up many times. This sequence joins TRBV6-2 or TRBV6-3 and TRBJ2-4; a possible D gene is TRBD2 (6 bases). V shed 5 bases and J shed 6 bases, with 20 bases lying between them. CDR3 length: 16 amino acids. Germline V CDR1 and CDR2: MNHEY, SVGEGT. DNA for the CDR3: TGTGCCAGCAGTGGGGGGATCGGGAAAACCGGAAACATTCAGTACTTC. This translates into CASSGGIGKTGNIQYF.